The present T cell receptor beta chain was sequenced within a study of response to subunit inactivated influenza vaccine listed by TCRdb under 2018. The study in broad terms: To follow how T cells responded to a trivalent subunit inactivated influenza vaccine, the researchers relied on deep quantitative profiling of the T cell receptor repertoire.

The CDR3 measures 14 amino acids from cysteine to phenylalanine. CDR3 DNA is the only sequence kept; it has 42 bases, read in frame from the first base. Via the germline V gene, CDR1 is SGHVS and CDR2 FQNEAQ. The germline ends are 17 bases apart after V is trimmed by 5 bases and J by 6 bases. The time point label on this specimen signifies: more than 40 days after influenza vaccine administration. The library came from RT-PCR. Sequencing used an Illumina HiSeq 2500. The public reads were run again by TCRdb, first through fastp at Q25 and then through MiXCR, and only productive beta chains were kept. Each entry is one CDR3 protein sequence, shown with its most common DNA and genes. This sample comprises roughly 150,000 distinct CDR3 sequences, about 11% of them detected only once. The ten largest clonotypes hold roughly an eighth of the sample. The research as a whole found: The authors suggested that each seasonal influenza vaccination may recruit only a limited number of new T cells.

This clonotype was seen at least ten times. There is no known antigen for this receptor. No quality values exist for individual bases; no much larger clone is one base distant. Here the sequenced sample was non-naive T cells sorted from PBMCs, taken about 40 days after vaccination. The cell subset or site label, as the study defines it: memory T cell fraction. The rearrangement joined TRBV7-8 to TRBJ2-7; the D gene is perhaps TRBD2, from 6 matching bases. This sequence was found in a man aged 50-59 years who received an inactivated influenza vaccine. Donor details come from another sample of the same person, matched by shared clones. In nucleotides, the sequence is TGTGCCAGCAGCCCATCGCGGAGGGGAGGCGAGCAGTACTTC. Translated, this gives CASSPSRRGGEQYF.